This T cell receptor (beta chain) came from a study of T cell responses to AZD1222 COVID-19 vaccine listed by TCRdb under 2021. For the study in its entirety: A total of over 230 trial participants underwent TCR sequencing, of whom 207 received two doses of AZD1222 and around 26 received two doses of the MenACWY control vaccine. Enrollment into the trials was organized by age into subgroups of 18-55, 56-69 and 70-plus years, and those subgroups contained roughly 140, 27 and 60 TCR-sequenced participants, respectively. Findings and caveats that apply to the study as a whole: After two AZD1222 doses, spike-specific TCR breadth and depth were significantly higher than at day 0 and than in MenACWY recipients. The whole spike protein was spanned by vaccine-associated CD4 TCRs, and dominant responses were seen in regions 160-218 and 743-854. Because no day 14 peak-response samples were available, the repertoires could be characterized only after the peak T cell response. Nearly half of unique spike-specific TCRs reportedly recognized epitopes outside regions mutated in the B.1.351 and B.1.1.7 variants. Only five or six AZD1222 recipients were SARS-CoV-2 seropositive at baseline, limiting conclusions about previously exposed vaccinees. The 56-69-year group was small, and its depth increase did not reach significance, likely because of low power. Participants were mostly white British and included more females than males, and it was suggested by the authors that clonal diversity may have been underestimated.

This specimen's time point label, interpreted: baseline before first vaccination. The treatment or condition label, as the study defines it: meningococcal conjugate vaccine given as trial control. Vaccinee samples came from UK trials COV001 and COV002, including a single-blind randomized controlled phase 2/3 trial of AZD1222 (ChAdOx1 nCoV-19) in healthy adults. For TCRbeta chain sequencing, PBMC samples were collected from trial participants at day 0 and at day 28 after the second dose. The CDR3 regions of human TCRbeta chains were analyzed by immunosequencing. For the original study's pipeline: Repertoire TCRs were matched against a reference library of SARS-CoV-2-specific TCRs generated with the MIRA antigen-specificity platform. Breadth was defined as the fraction of unique TCRs that were SARS-CoV-2-associated, and depth was defined as the fraction of total T cells that were SARS-CoV-2-associated. Each spike-specific TCR was assigned to its reactive spike region and to a CD4 or CD8 class using the MIRA data. Log10-transformed breadth and depth values were compared by one-way ANOVA with Sidak's multiple comparisons tests. The table comes from immuneACCESS by way of TCRdb, which keeps in-frame sequences with V and J called. Part of the clones is missing from these tables; in studies checked, under half for an unresolved V gene and the rest for unknown reasons. D and trimming were read from the DNA, whereas the V and J calls and clone size are those reported in that table. Within this sample are roughly 150,000 clones, with about nine tenths of them counted one time only. Jointly, the top ten make up 3% to 4% of the sample.

The junction carries 16 bases between V and J, which are trimmed by 9 bases and 2 bases respectively. The germline V gene provides CDR1 SNHLY and CDR2 FYNNEI. Its CDR3 holds 15 amino acids, cysteine through phenylalanine. The kept DNA is CDR3 alone, 45 bases in frame from the first base. Regarding this clone: Which antigen it targets is not known. No per-base quality is available; no much larger clone lies one base away.

Recombination connected TRBV2 to TRBJ1-4, with the D gene call left open. Sequences were derived from peripheral blood, sampled on day 0 of MenACWY control vaccination. The TCR was taken from an adult in good health. CDR3 region: CASKPRSGTNEKLFF. The DNA reads TGTGCCAGTAAACCCAGATCCGGCACTAATGAAAAACTGTTTTTT. With the portions outside the CDR3 filled from the reference TRBV2 and TRBJ1-4 genes, the complete variable region becomes EPEVTQTPSHQVTQMGQEVILRCVPISNHLYFYWYRQILGQKVEFLVSFYNNEISEKSEIFDDQFSVERPDGSNFTLKIRSTKLEDSAMYFCASKPRSGTNEKLFFGSGTQLSVL.